This TCR beta chain comes out of a study of cytomegalovirus exposure and HLA in healthy donors. Study in general: The study's early data release held roughly 91 million unique TCRs from HLA-typed donors. Notes on the study in general: In vitro, a few CMV-associated chains proved specific for CMV antigens. Follow-up analysis found HLA locus-dependent TCR association rates, highest for DRB1 and lowest for HLA-C.

The CDR3 extends over 13 amino acids. V lost 5 bases and J lost 8; bases outside the gene matches: 6. CDR1 PRHDT and CDR2 FYEKMQ come from the germline V gene (reference sequence). In this sample, this clone turned up a few times. What it binds is not known. Primers: 60 Vbeta forward and 13 Jbeta reverse. Only in-frame clones appear in the TCRdb table, and some are missing; sequencing was by immunoSEQ multiplex PCR. The repertoire holds 150,000 to 200,000 clones, about 10% seen once, with 1% to 1.5% in the top ten. The TCR was taken from a woman in her 30s in good health and CMV-seropositive. This chain uses TRBV13 with TRBJ2-4, with TRBD2 identical over 7 bases. The material sequenced was PBMCs. The CDR3 nucleotides read TGTGCCAGCAGCCCACGGGAGGCCGACATTCAGTACTTC. This gives the protein CASSPREADIQYF. The complete variable domain, with remaining parts taken from reference TRBV13 and TRBJ2-4, reads AAGVIQSPRHLIKEKRETATLKCYPIPRHDTVYWYQQGPGQDPQFLISFYEKMQSDKGSIPDRFSAQQFSDYHSELNMSSLELGDSALYFCASSPREADIQYFGAGTRLSVL.